A single sample gave rise to the 5 T cell receptor beta chains below, sequenced in a study of shared clonotypes between healthy human individuals. The protocol was immunoSEQ multiplex PCR, while the TCRdb copy is restricted to in-frame clones and leaves out a portion. The table shows approximately 400,000 clones, with about 96% occurring only once. Sample: memory CD8+ T cells sorted from blood. Stated subset: CD45RO+ cells pooled with CCR7-negative TemRA cells. The receptors here all came from a man aged 25 to 45 in good health.

The chain carries TRBV28 and TRBJ1-5, with no clear D. V was clipped by 0 bases and J by 5 bases, with 5 bases between them. The CDR3 is 13 amino acids. Germline V gene data show CDR1 as MDHEN and CDR2 as SYDVKM. The CDR3 is CASSLWVDQPQHF. The CDR3 nucleotides are TGTGCCAGCAGTTTATGGGTAGATCAGCCCCAGCATTTT.

The V and J genes are TRBV8-2 and TRBJ2-6; the DNA was not used to check the table's D call, TRBD1. TRBV8-2 is a documented pseudogene. The CDR3 is 16 residues long. CDR3 residues: CGSCLITQSRANVLTF. Here the CDR3 DNA reads TGTGGCAGCTGCTTGATAACACAAAGTCGGGCCAACGTCCTGACTTTC.

The V gene is TRBV13, the J gene TRBJ2-1; D is unclear. Trimming shortened V by 2 bases and J by 4 bases, and 6 bases separated the two germline ends. The CDR3 totals 13 residues. Germline values: CDR1 PRHDT, CDR2 FYEKMQ (reference sequence). The CDR3 DNA sequence: TGTGCCAGCAGCTTACTCGGGTACAATGAGCAGTTCTTC. It specifies CASSLLGYNEQFF.

The chain joins TRBV4-1 to TRBJ2-7; weak D call: TRBD2 (5 bases). Germline V gene lookup returns CDR1 MGHRA and CDR2 YSYEKL. Trimming removed 1 base at V and 2 bases at J, with 9 bases between. This CDR3 is 14 amino acids long. The CDR3 DNA follows: TGCGCCAGCAGCCAAGTAACCGGGACCTACGAGCAGTACTTC. Translated, it gives CASSQVTGTYEQYF.

CDR3 bases: TGTGCCAGCAGCCCACCAGGGGCAGATACGCAGTATTTT. Residues: CASSPPGADTQYF. The chain uses TRBV4-2 and TRBJ2-3, with a possible D match to TRBD1 (6 bases). The CDR3 loop spans 13 amino acids. Germline V CDR1 and CDR2: LGHNA, YNFKEQ. The V end was cut by 4 bases, the J end by 4 bases, with 9 bases between.